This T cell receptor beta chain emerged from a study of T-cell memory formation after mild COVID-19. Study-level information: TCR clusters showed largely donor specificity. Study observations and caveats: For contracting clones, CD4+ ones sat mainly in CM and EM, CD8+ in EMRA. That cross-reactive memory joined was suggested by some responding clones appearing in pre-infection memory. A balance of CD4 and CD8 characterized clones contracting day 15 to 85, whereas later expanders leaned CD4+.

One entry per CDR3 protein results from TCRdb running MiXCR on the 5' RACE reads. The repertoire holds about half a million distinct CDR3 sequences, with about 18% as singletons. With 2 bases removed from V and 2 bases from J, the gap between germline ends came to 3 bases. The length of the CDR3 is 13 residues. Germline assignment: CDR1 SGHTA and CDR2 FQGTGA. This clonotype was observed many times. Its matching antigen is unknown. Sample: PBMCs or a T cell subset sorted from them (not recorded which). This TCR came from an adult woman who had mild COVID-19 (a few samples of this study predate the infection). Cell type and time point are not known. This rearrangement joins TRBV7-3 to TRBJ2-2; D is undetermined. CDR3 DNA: TGTGCCAGCAGCTTACTAAACACCGGGGAGCTGTTTTTT. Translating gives CASSLLNTGELFF.